The 19 T cell receptor beta chains below were found in one sample sequenced in a study of T cells in women clearing cervical HPV infection (dated by TCRdb to the late 2010s). The library was generated by the immunoSEQ multiplex PCR assay. The table was pulled from immuneACCESS by TCRdb, which kept in-frame rearrangements only. Such tables lose some clones; where checked, under half of the loss comes from unresolved V genes, and the rest has no known cause. This sample's listing comprises around 20,000 clones. The ten largest account for just over 6% of the sample. The specimen was blood buffy coat. All receptors derive from a woman aged 18 to 75 with a cervical HPV16 infection that either progressed to CIN3+ or cleared (not recorded which).

The DNA read from the CDR3 is TGCAGTGCTAGAAGTCCGCAGGGGGCGGATGAG. It codes for CSARSPQGADE. The CDR3 in its entirety is CSARSPQGADEQFF. The V and J genes are TRBV20-1 and TRBJ2-1; 8 bases fit TRBD1. With the read ending 3 residues before the CDR3 end, the germline J gene is used to fill in that end. The germline V gene encodes CDR1 DFQATT and CDR2 SNEGSKA (reference sequence). The CDR3 runs to 14 residues. V was clipped by 2 bases and J by 8 bases; unmatched bases: 8.

Concerning this clone itself: The CDR3 end falls 3 residues outside the read, so it is completed with the germline J gene. The chain combines TRBV2 with TRBJ2-2, with 9 bases that match TRBD1. Germline assignment: CDR1 SNHLY and CDR2 FYNNEI. CDR3 length: 14 residues. J gave up 6 bases and V 4 bases, and 3 bases lay outside the gene matches. CDR3 DNA (partial): TGTGCCAGCAGTGGACAGGGGGTTTCCGGGGAG. It encodes CASSGQGVSGE. The complete CDR3 reads CASSGQGVSGELFF.

For this clone: The CDR3 end is not reached by the read, which stops 3 residues before it; the germline J gene fills it in. V usage is TRBV20-1 and J usage is TRBJ2-1; no firm D call. V lost 1 base and J lost 0, with 7 bases in between. Germline loops: CDR1 DFQATT, CDR2 SNEGSKA (reference sequence). This CDR3 is 14 amino acids long. The sequenced part of the CDR3 DNA is TGCAGTGCTAGAGGCGAGCGCTCCTACAATGAG. Encoded protein: CSARGERSYNE. In full, the CDR3 is CSARGERSYNEQFF.

The DNA read from the CDR3 is TGTGCCAGCAGTAGCGGGACGCGTCTTAGAGGC. This translates into CASSSGTRLRG. The complete CDR3 protein is CASSSGTRLRGYTF. This chain uses TRBV2 with TRBJ1-2, with D possibly TRBD1 on 5 matching bases. The read terminates 3 residues before the CDR3 end, so the remaining end is supplied by the germline J gene. Germline values: CDR1 SNHLY, CDR2 FYNNEI. The length of the CDR3 is 14 residues.

Comments on this clone: The read is 3 residues too short to cover the CDR3 end, so that end is filled in from the germline J gene. The chain couples TRBV7-6 to TRBJ2-7; 8 bases map to TRBD2. Looked up from germline, CDR1 is SGHVS and CDR2 is FNYEAQ. The CDR3 is 16 amino acids. The J segment lost 2 bases and the V segment lost 1 base, leaving 7 bases of the junction unmatched. The CDR3 loop is CASSLGGGGITYEQYF. The sequenced CDR3 bases are TGTGCCAGCAGCTTAGGAGGCGGGGGGATAACCTACGAG. The full variable domain, completed using reference TRBV7-6 and TRBJ2-7, is GAGVSQSPRYKVTKRGQDVALRCDPISGHVSLYWYRQALGQGPEFLTYFNYEAQQDKSGLPNDRFSAERPEGSISTLTIQRTEQRDSAMYRCASSLGGGGITYEQYFGPGTRLTVT.

To note about this clone: The read terminates 3 residues before the CDR3 end, so the remaining end is supplied by the germline J gene. J is TRBJ2-7 and V is TRBV6-2 or TRBV6-3, with unresolved D. The CDR3 covers 14 residues. The V gene's germline CDR1 is MNHEY and CDR2 SVGEGT. The ends were cut back, 2 bases at V and 1 base at J, with 9 bases in the middle. The DNA read from the CDR3 is TGTGCCAGCAGTTACGTTGCCCTATCCTACGAG. It translates to CASSYVALSYE. From start to end, the CDR3 is CASSYVALSYEQYF.

CDR3 DNA, as far as it was read: TGCAGTGCCAGGACAGGGAGGTTGCCCCAAGAGACC. Translation gives CSARTGRLPQET. The CDR3 as a whole reads CSARTGRLPQETQYF. The rearrangement joins TRBV20-1 to TRBJ2-5; TRBD1 matches 8 bases. Read coverage stops 3 residues before the CDR3 terminus; the germline J gene supplies the remainder. The V gene end was trimmed by 6 bases and the J gene end by 1 base; junction bases not matched to a gene: 10. Per the germline V gene, CDR1 is DFQATT and CDR2 is SNEGSKA (reference sequence). The CDR3 is 15 amino acids.

With respect to this clone: The missing CDR3 end, 3 residues past where the read stops, is filled in from the germline J gene. The chain joins TRBV2 to TRBJ2-7, with 8 bases aligning to TRBD1. Germline V CDR1 and CDR2: SNHLY, FYNNEI. The length of the CDR3 is 13 residues. Trimming at V came to 4 bases and at J to 3 bases, leaving 2 bases not matched to a gene. CDR3 DNA (partial): TGTGCCAGCAGTGTCGGACAGGGCTACGAG. Protein sequence: CASSVGQGYE. The entire CDR3 is CASSVGQGYEQYF.

CDR3 protein: CAIREGGPYNEQFF. The CDR3 DNA, read in part, is TGTGCCATCAGGGAGGGAGGGCCCTACAATGAG. The rearrangement links TRBV10-3 to TRBJ2-1; TRBD2 matches 7 bases. The observed sequence ends 3 residues before the CDR3 terminus, with the missing tail filled in from the germline J gene. V shed 6 bases, J shed 2 bases, and the junction held 4 bases outside the gene matches. Germline assignment: CDR1 ENHRY and CDR2 SYGVKD. CDR3 size: 14 residues.

Concerning this clone itself: The read stops 3 residues short of the end of the CDR3; the missing end is completed from the germline J gene. The V and J genes are TRBV7-2 and TRBJ2-7; 11 positions match TRBD2. The germline CDR1 and CDR2 sequences are SGHTA and FQGNSA. V dropped 2 bases and J dropped 4; count of bases not matched to a gene: 1. The CDR3 totals 14 residues. The CDR3 bases that were read are TGTGCCAGCAGCTTACCTAGCGGGAGGTACGAG. It codes for CASSLPSGRYE. The whole CDR3 protein is CASSLPSGRYEQYF.

A remark on this clone: The CDR3 is cut off 3 residues early in the read; its end comes from the germline J gene. The chain uses TRBV20-1 and TRBJ2-2, with 10 bases identical to TRBD2. With V trimmed by 0 bases and J by 7 bases, 8 bases remained unmatched. CDR1 DFQATT and CDR2 SNEGSKA come from the germline V gene (reference sequence). The CDR3 contains 16 residues. The CDR3 protein is CSARDRLAGDSGELFF. The sequenced part of the CDR3 DNA is TGCAGTGCTAGAGATCGGCTAGCGGGAGATAGCGGGGAG.

Turning to this clone: The read terminates 3 residues ahead of where the CDR3 ends, so the germline J gene completes it. The chain couples TRBV7-9 to TRBJ2-5; D is undetermined. CDR3 size: 12 residues. With 3 bases removed from V and 4 bases from J, the gap between germline ends came to 6 bases. The germline gives CDR1 SEHNR, CDR2 FQNEAQ (reference sequence). CDR3 sequence: CASSLRAETQYF. CDR3 DNA (partial): TGTGCCAGCAGCTTGCGTGCAGAGACC.

As for this clone: The read is 3 residues too short to cover the CDR3 end, so that end is filled in from the germline J gene. This chain connects TRBV28 to TRBJ1-2; D possibly corresponds to TRBD1 (5 bases). There are 12 residues in the CDR3. Germline V gene sequence: CDR1 MDHEN, CDR2 SYDVKM. Incomplete CDR3 DNA: TGTGCCAGCAGTTTACAGGGTTGGGGC. It specifies CASSLQGWG. The whole CDR3 sequence reads CASSLQGWGYTF.

Of note for this clone: From the germline J gene comes the end of the CDR3, since the read stops 3 residues before it. V is TRBV5-4 and J is TRBJ2-3; perhaps TRBD1 as D (5 bases). With 4 bases removed from V and 2 bases from J, the gap between germline ends came to 14 bases. The CDR3 covers 15 residues. CDR1 SGHNT and CDR2 YYREEE come from the germline V gene (reference sequence). The sequenced part of the CDR3 DNA is TGTGCCAGCAGCGTAGGGGCAGAGTACACAGATACG. It is translated as CASSVGAEYTDT. In full, the CDR3 reads CASSVGAEYTDTQYF.

Comments on this clone: The read ends 3 residues before the CDR3 terminus; that terminus is restored from the germline J gene. The chain couples TRBV28 to TRBJ1-1; D is ambiguous. There are 16 residues in the CDR3. V lost 4 bases, J lost 0 bases, and 15 bases lay in between. Germline CDR1 and CDR2: MDHEN and SYDVKM. CDR3 loop: CASSSLPIVMNTEAFF. Partial CDR3 DNA: TGTGCCAGCAGTTCTCTACCCATCGTCATGAACACTGAA.

In the case of this clone: The observed sequence ends 3 residues before the CDR3 terminus, with the missing tail filled in from the germline J gene. The genes are TRBV3-1 (or the pseudogene TRBV3-2) and TRBJ2-7; 14 bases map to TRBD2. V lost 0 bases and J lost 2; bases outside the gene matches: 9. This CDR3 contains 19 residues. Germline CDR1 and CDR2: LGHDT and YNNKEL (reference sequence). Incomplete CDR3 DNA: TGTGCCAGCAGCCAAGAACAGGTTGGGACTAGCGGGAGAGCCTACGAG. Its translation is CASSQEQVGTSGRAYE. In full, the CDR3 reads CASSQEQVGTSGRAYEQYF.

CDR3 in amino acids: CASSLASRVSGNTIYF. CDR3 DNA (partial): TGTGCCAGCAGCTTAGCGTCCAGGGTCTCTGGAAACACC. This chain joins TRBV7-2 and TRBJ1-3; D possibly corresponds to TRBD1 (5 bases). The read is 3 residues too short to cover the CDR3 end, so that end is filled in from the germline J gene. V dropped 0 bases and J dropped 0 bases, with 9 bases sitting between them. The length of the CDR3 is 16 residues. Germline CDR1 SGHTA, CDR2 FQGNSA.

About this clone itself: The DNA ends 3 residues before the CDR3 does, and the rest of the CDR3 is filled in from the germline J gene. The chain uses TRBV5-1 and TRBJ1-3; possibly TRBD1 for D (5 bases). CDR3 length: 16 residues. Germline CDR1 reads SGHRS; CDR2 reads YFSETQ. The V and J ends lost 3 bases and 8 bases respectively, with 21 bases between them. The chain's CDR3 is CASSSSLRRGEDTIYF. The covered CDR3 bases are TGCGCCAGCAGCTCCTCATTAAGAAGGGGTGAGGACACC.

Points on this clone: The CDR3 end is not reached by the read, which stops 3 residues before it; the germline J gene fills it in. The rearrangement uses TRBV19 and TRBJ2-1; TRBD1 matches at 11 bases. Per the germline V gene, CDR1 is LNHDA and CDR2 is SQIVND (reference sequence). This CDR3 comprises 15 residues. V trimming: 6 bases; J trimming: 8 bases; junction bases outside the gene matches: 9. The DNA read from the CDR3 is TGTGCCAGTAGAGGACAGGGGGCGACTAGGGATGAG. Residues: CASRGQGATRDE. The complete CDR3 reads CASRGQGATRDEQFF.